These 13 T cell receptor beta chains were all obtained from the same sample, sequenced in a study of vaccination effects on CD4 cells after COVID-19. No antigen has been identified for these receptors. This table comes from immunoSEQ multiplex PCR, and its TCRdb copy is limited to in-frame clones, with some not included. This sample has approximately 15,000 clones, with over 65% found just once. CD4+ T cells specific for antigen were expanded with viral peptide pools by the ViraFEST assay before sequencing. After roughly 10 days in culture, the CD4+ T cells were isolated. The specimen comprised CD4+ T cells from PBMCs cultured with HCoV-229E spike peptides, sampled before COVID-19 vaccination. The receptor source for this set is a human donor who received a COVID-19 vaccine.

This chain links TRBV4-2 with TRBJ2-2, with 14 nucleotides matching TRBD2. The V gene's germline CDR1 is LGHNA and CDR2 YNFKEQ. The CDR3 runs to 19 residues. J lost 3 bases, V lost 1 base, and 7 bases had no gene match. The CDR3 sequence is CASSQVEGLAGVYTGELFF. The CDR3 DNA sequence: TGTGCCAGCAGCCAAGTTGAGGGACTAGCGGGAGTGTACACCGGGGAGCTGTTTTTT.

The J gene is TRBJ1-2, the V gene TRBV7-2; D is uncertain. Deletions cut 3 bases from V and 2 bases from J, with 7 bases between. Germline CDR1 and CDR2: SGHTA and FQGNSA. CDR3 length: 13 residues. This CDR3 reads CASSFGQNYGYTF. Written as DNA, the CDR3 is TGTGCCAGCAGCTTTGGGCAGAACTATGGCTACACCTTC.

CDR3 region: CASTKANLLWNEQFF. The CDR3 coding sequence is TGTGCCAGTACGAAAGCGAACCTCCTATGGAATGAGCAGTTCTTC. V usage is TRBV19 and J usage is TRBJ2-1; D is unclear. The CDR3 contains 15 residues. From germline, CDR1 is LNHDA and CDR2 SQIVND (reference sequence). V was clipped by 7 bases and J by 7 bases, with 20 bases between them.

This chain uses TRBV7-2 with TRBJ2-7; 10 bases align to TRBD2. The CDR3 has 15 amino acids. CDR1 is SGHTA and CDR2 is FQGNSA in the germline V gene. The V segment lost 1 base and the J segment 6 bases; nucleotides outside the gene matches: 6. CDR3 loop: CASSLEVSGRSEQYF. The CDR3 DNA reads TGTGCCAGCAGCTTAGAGGTTAGCGGGAGGTCCGAGCAGTACTTC. The full variable domain, with the rest looked up from reference TRBV7-2 and TRBJ2-7, is GAGVSQSPSNKVTEKGKDVELRCDPISGHTALYWYRQSLGQGLEFLIYFQGNSAPDKSGLPSDRFSAERTGGSVSTLTIQRTQQEDSAVYLCASSLEVSGRSEQYFGPGTRLTVT.

The V gene is TRBV19, the J gene TRBJ1-1, with 8 bases that match TRBD1. CDR3 length: 15 residues. V gave up 5 bases and J gave up 4 bases; unmatched junction bases: 9. The V gene's germline CDR1 is LNHDA and CDR2 SQIVND (reference sequence). The CDR3 sequence: CASSPRTGSSTEAFF. The CDR3 bases are TGTGCCAGTAGTCCCCGGACAGGGAGTTCCACTGAAGCTTTCTTT.

This rearrangement joins TRBV3-1 (or the pseudogene TRBV3-2) to TRBJ1-1; possibly TRBD1 for D (6 bases). The CDR3 extends over 16 amino acids. Germline V gene sequence: CDR1 LGHDT, CDR2 YNNKEL (reference sequence). V lost 4 bases and J lost 3, with 18 bases in between. The DNA for the CDR3 is TGTGCCAGCAGCCCACTGGGGGCGCGGGGGGACACTGAAGCTTTCTTT. It yields the protein CASSPLGARGDTEAFF.

V is TRBV3-1 (or the pseudogene TRBV3-2) and J is TRBJ1-6; D gene uncertain. Trimming cost V 7 bases and J 7 bases, with 11 bases left between them. The CDR3 is made up of 13 amino acids. Per the germline V gene, CDR1 is LGHDT and CDR2 is YNNKEL (reference sequence). The CDR3 nucleotides read TGTGCCAGCAACCTTCTCGAAAATTCACCCCTCCACTTT. This codes for CASNLLENSPLHF.

This clone has more than one count but fewer than ten. V and J are TRBV3-1 (or the pseudogene TRBV3-2) and TRBJ1-1; D is possibly TRBD1 (5 bases). V was trimmed by 1 base and J by 2 bases, leaving 11 bases between them. The CDR3 totals 15 residues. Germline-derived CDR1 and CDR2 are LGHDT and YNNKEL (reference sequence). CDR3 bases: TGTGCCAGCAGCCAAGTTCTGGGGGGAAACACTGAAGCTTTCTTT. Amino acid sequence: CASSQVLGGNTEAFF.

For this clone: The junction departs from germline at one end; a sequencing error may be responsible. The chain employs TRBV6-5 and TRBJ2-7; a possible D gene is TRBD2 (6 bases). The CDR3 totals 15 residues. CDR1 is MNHEY and CDR2 is SVGAGI in the germline V gene. CDR3 loop: CASRYSGGASYEQYF. CDR3 DNA sequence: TGTGCCAGCAGATACTCGGGCGGGGCCTCCTACGAGCAGTACTTC.

The chain couples TRBV16 to TRBJ1-5, with D possibly matching TRBD1 (5 bases). Germline lookup yields CDR1 KGHSY and CDR2 FQNENV. This CDR3 contains 14 residues. V was trimmed by 4 bases and J by 7 bases, leaving 14 bases between them. CDR3 in amino acids: CASSPGGGGQPQHF. The CDR3 coding sequence is TGTGCCAGCAGCCCGGGCGGGGGAGGACAGCCCCAGCATTTT.

This sequence joins TRBV12-3 or TRBV12-4 and TRBJ1-2; D remains ambiguous. This CDR3 is 13 amino acids long. The V end was cut by 1 base, the J end by 3 bases, with 6 bases between. The CDR3 coding sequence is TGTGCCAGCAGTTTAGACAGCGACTATGGCTACACCTTC. Translated, it gives CASSLDSDYGYTF.

This clone was seen only once. V is TRBV2 and J is TRBJ1-2; D call uncertain. With 5 bases removed from V and 2 bases from J, the gap between germline ends came to 9 bases. The CDR3 totals 13 residues. The germline V gene has CDR1 SNHLY and CDR2 FYNNEI. The CDR3 sequence is CASSLTSNYGYTF. CDR3 nucleotides: TGTGCCAGCAGTCTGACATCAAACTATGGCTACACCTTC.

The chain links TRBV28 to TRBJ2-1; TRBD2 agrees at 11 bases. This CDR3 has 17 amino acids. Germline V gene lookup returns CDR1 MDHEN and CDR2 SYDVKM. V was pared by 5 bases and J by 2 bases, with 8 bases of the junction left unmatched. The CDR3 here is CASSIRLAGRPYNEQFF. As DNA, the CDR3 is TGTGCCAGCAGTATTCGACTAGCGGGAAGGCCCTACAATGAGCAGTTCTTC.